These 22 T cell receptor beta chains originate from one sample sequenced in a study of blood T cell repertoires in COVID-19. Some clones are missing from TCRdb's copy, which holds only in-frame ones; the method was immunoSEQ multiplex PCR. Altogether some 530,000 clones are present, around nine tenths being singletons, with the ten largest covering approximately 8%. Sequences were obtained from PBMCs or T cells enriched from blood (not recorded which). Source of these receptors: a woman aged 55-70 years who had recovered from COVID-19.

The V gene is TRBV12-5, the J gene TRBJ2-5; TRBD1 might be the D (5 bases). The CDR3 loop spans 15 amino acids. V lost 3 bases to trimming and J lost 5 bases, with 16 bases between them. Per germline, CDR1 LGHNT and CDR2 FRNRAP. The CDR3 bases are TGTGCTAGTGGTTTTGGGGCTACAGGAACGGAGACCCAGTACTTC. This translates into CASGFGATGTETQYF.

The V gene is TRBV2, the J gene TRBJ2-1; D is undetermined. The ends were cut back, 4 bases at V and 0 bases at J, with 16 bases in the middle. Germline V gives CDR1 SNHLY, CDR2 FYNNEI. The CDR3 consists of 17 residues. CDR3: CASSAYQIISSYNEQFF. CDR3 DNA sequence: TGTGCCAGCAGTGCGTACCAGATCATAAGCTCCTACAATGAGCAGTTCTTC. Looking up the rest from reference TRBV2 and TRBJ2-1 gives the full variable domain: EPEVTQTPSHQVTQMGQEVILRCVPISNHLYFYWYRQILGQKVEFLVSFYNNEISEKSEIFDDQFSVERPDGSNFTLKIRSTKLEDSAMYFCASSAYQIISSYNEQFFGPGTRLTVL.

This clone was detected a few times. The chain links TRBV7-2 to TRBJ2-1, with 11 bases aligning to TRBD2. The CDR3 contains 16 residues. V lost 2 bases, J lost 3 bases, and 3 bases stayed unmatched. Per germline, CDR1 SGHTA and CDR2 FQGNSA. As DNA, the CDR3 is TGTGCCAGCAGCTTACTAGCGGGGGGCAACTACAATGAGCAGTTCTTC. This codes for CASSLLAGGNYNEQFF.

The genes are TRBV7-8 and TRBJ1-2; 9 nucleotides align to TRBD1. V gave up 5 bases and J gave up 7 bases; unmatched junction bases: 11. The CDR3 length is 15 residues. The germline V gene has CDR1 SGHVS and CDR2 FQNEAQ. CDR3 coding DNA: TGTGCCAGCAGCCTCACGCCGGGACAGGGTTTTGGCTACACCTTC. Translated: CASSLTPGQGFGYTF.

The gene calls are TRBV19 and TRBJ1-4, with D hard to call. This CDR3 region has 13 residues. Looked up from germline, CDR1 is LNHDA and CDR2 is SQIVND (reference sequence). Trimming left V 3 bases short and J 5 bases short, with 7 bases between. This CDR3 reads CASSISGNEKLFF. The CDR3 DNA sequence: TGTGCCAGTAGTATTAGCGGGAATGAAAAACTGTTTTTT.

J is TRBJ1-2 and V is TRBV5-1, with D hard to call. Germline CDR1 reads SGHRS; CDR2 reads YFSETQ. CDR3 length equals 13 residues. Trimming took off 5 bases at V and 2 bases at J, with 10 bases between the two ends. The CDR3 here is CASRPTENYGYTF. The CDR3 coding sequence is TGCGCCAGCAGACCTACAGAGAACTATGGCTACACCTTC.

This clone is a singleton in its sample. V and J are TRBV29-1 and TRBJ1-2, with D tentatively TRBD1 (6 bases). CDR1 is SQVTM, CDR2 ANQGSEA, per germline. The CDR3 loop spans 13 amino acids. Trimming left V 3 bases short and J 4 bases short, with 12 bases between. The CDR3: CSVDGQGIYGYTF. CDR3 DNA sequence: TGCAGCGTTGACGGGCAGGGGATCTATGGCTACACCTTC.

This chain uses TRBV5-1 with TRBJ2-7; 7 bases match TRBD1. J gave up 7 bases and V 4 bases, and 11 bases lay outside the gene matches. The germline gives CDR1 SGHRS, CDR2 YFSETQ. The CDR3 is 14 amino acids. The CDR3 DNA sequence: TGCGCCAGCAGCCACGGGGACAGTAACGGAGAGCAGTACTTC. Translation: CASSHGDSNGEQYF.

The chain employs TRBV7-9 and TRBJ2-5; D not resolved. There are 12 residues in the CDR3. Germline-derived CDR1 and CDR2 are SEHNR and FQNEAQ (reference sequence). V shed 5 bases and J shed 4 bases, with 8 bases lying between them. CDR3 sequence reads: CASSTETETQYF. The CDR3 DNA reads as TGTGCCAGCAGCACAGAAACAGAGACCCAGTACTTC.

CDR3 residues: CASSQAGARTGGITDTQYF. CDR3 nucleotides: TGTGCCAGCAGCCAAGCCGGGGCTAGGACAGGGGGCATCACAGATACGCAGTATTTT. The V call is TRBV4-2, the J call TRBJ2-3; 11 bases agree with TRBD1. The germline V gene has CDR1 LGHNA and CDR2 YNFKEQ. CDR3 length: 19 residues. V gave up 1 base and J gave up 2 bases; unmatched junction bases: 11.

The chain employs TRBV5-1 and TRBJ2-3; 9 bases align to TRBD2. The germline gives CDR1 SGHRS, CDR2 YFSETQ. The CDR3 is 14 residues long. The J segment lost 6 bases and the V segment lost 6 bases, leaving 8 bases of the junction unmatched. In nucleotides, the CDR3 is TGCGCCAGCATTAGCGGGGGAGGGAAGGATACGCAGTATTTT. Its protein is CASISGGGKDTQYF.

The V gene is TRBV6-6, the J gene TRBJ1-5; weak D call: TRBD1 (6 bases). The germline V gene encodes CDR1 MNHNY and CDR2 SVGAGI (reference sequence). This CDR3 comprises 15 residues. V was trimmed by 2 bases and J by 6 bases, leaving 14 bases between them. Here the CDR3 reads CASSYIVGGGQPQHF. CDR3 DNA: TGTGCCAGCAGTTACATCGTGGGAGGGGGTCAGCCCCAGCATTTT.

The CDR3 DNA is TGTGCCAGCAGCTCACCGGGACTAGCGGGGTTCACCGGGGAGCTGTTTTTT. It yields the protein CASSSPGLAGFTGELFF. This chain uses TRBV7-2 with TRBJ2-2; 13 nucleotides align to TRBD2. Germline V lookup: CDR1 SGHTA, CDR2 FQGNSA. The J segment lost 4 bases and the V segment lost 4 bases, leaving 6 bases of the junction unmatched. The CDR3 has 17 amino acids.

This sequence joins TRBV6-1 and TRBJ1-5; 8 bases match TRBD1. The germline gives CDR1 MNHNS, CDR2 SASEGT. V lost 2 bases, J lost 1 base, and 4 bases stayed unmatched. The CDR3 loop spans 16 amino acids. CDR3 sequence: CASSEWDRISNQPQHF. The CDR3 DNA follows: TGTGCCAGCAGTGAATGGGACAGGATAAGCAATCAGCCCCAGCATTTT.

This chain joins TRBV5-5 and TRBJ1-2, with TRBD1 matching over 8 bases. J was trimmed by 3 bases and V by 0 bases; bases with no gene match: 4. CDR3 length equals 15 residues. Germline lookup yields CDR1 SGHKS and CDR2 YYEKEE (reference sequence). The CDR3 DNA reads TGTGCCAGCAGCTTGGGGACAGGGAGTGACTATGGCTACACCTTC. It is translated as CASSLGTGSDYGYTF.

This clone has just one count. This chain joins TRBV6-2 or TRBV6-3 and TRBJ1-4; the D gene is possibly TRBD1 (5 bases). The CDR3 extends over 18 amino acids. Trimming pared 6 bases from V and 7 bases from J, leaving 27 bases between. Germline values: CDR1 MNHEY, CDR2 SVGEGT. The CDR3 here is CASSPGQVGGAGGEKLFF. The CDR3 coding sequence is TGTGCCAGCAGCCCTGGACAAGTTGGTGGCGCGGGAGGTGAAAAACTGTTTTTT.

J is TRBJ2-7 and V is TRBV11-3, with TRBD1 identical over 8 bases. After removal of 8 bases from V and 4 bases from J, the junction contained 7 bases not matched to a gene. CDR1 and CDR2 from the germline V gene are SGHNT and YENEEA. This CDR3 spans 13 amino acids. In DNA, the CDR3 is TGTGCCAGCGGTGACAGGGGTGGTTACGAGCAGTACTTC. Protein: CASGDRGGYEQYF.

CDR3 sequence (DNA): TGTGCCAGCAGCCAACACACCGGGTCCGTTTACAATGAGCAGTTCTTC. This translates into CASSQHTGSVYNEQFF. V usage is TRBV4-2 and J usage is TRBJ2-1, with D unclear. This CDR3 is built from 16 residues. V lost 2 bases and J 4 bases, leaving 15 bases between the germline ends. Germline CDR1 and CDR2: LGHNA and YNFKEQ.

The CDR3 sequence is CAISKDGQGDNEQYV. The CDR3 region has the DNA TGTGCCATCAGCAAAGATGGACAGGGTGACAACGAGCAGTACGTC. The chain is built from TRBV10-3 and TRBJ2-7; 8 positions match TRBD1. Germline V gene data show CDR1 as ENHRY and CDR2 as SYGVKD. CDR3 size: 15 residues. V dropped 6 bases and J dropped 5; count of bases not matched to a gene: 12.

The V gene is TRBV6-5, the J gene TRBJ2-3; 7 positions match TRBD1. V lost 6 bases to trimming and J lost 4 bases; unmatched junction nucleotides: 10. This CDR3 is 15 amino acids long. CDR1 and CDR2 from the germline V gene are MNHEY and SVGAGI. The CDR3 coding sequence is TGTGCCAGCAGAGCTTGGACAGGCTTCGCAGATACGCAGTATTTT. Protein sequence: CASRAWTGFADTQYF.

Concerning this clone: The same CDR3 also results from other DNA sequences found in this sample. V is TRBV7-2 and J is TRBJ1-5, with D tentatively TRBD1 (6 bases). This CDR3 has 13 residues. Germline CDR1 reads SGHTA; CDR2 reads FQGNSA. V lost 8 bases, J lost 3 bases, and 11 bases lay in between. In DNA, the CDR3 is TGTGCCAGCCGAAGACAGGCCAATCAGCCCCAGCATTTT. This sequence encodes CASRRQANQPQHF.

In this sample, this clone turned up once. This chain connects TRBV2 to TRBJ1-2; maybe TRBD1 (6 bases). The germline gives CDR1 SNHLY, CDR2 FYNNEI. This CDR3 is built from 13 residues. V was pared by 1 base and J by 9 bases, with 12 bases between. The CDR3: CASSEGGRERYTF. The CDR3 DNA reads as TGTGCCAGCAGTGAAGGGGGGCGGGAGCGCTACACCTTC. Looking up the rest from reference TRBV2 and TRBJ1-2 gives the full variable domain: EPEVTQTPSHQVTQMGQEVILRCVPISNHLYFYWYRQILGQKVEFLVSFYNNEISEKSEIFDDQFSVERPDGSNFTLKIRSTKLEDSAMYFCASSEGGRERYTFGSGTRLTVV.